These T cell receptor beta chains were read from a single sample in a study of PD-L1 blockade in urothelial cancer. TCRdb's copy holds only in-frame clones and misses some; the assay was immunoSEQ multiplex PCR. The sample includes about 19,000 clones, 88% of them seen just once. This sample comprised PBMCs, obtained around atezolizumab (anti-PD-L1) treatment. All receptors come from a man in his forties or fifties with urothelial cancer. The CDR3 runs from the conserved cysteine through the conserved F or W. The D gene is left open where the match is weak. Clone size is shown for a subset of rows, as once, few, many or a class of expanded clone.

.	12	TRBV19	TRBJ1-4	.	CASSIEGGKLFF	TGTGCCAGTAGTATTGAAGGGGGTAAACTGTTTTTT
.	15	TRBV4-3	TRBJ2-7	.	CASSQDIGSRYEQYF	TGCGCCAGCAGCCAAGATATCGGGAGCCGCTACGAGCAGTACTTC
TRBD2	14	TRBV7-8	TRBJ2-7	.	CASSPTGGAGEQYF	TGTGCCAGCAGCCCGACGGGGGGGGCTGGTGAGCAGTACTTC
.	13	TRBV7-9	TRBJ2-5	.	CASTLRVAETQYF	TGTGCCAGCACTCTGAGGGTTGCGGAGACCCAGTACTTC
.	14	TRBV7-9	TRBJ1-1	once	CASSIGQTNTEAFF	TGTGCCAGCAGCATAGGACAGACGAACACTGAAGCTTTCTTT
TRBD1	15	TRBV27	TRBJ1-2	.	CASSPTGQAGYGYTF	TGTGCCAGCAGTCCAACCGGACAGGCCGGTTATGGCTACACCTTC
TRBD1	14	TRBV27	TRBJ1-6	.	CASSQTGWPSPLHF	TGTGCCAGCAGTCAGACAGGGTGGCCTTCACCCCTCCACTTT
.	20	TRBV4-3	TRBJ2-2	.	CASSQDRNLGTALTAGELFF	TGCGCCAGCAGCCAAGATAGGAATCTTGGGACTGCGCTCACCGCCGGGGAGCTGTTTTTT
.	13	TRBV10-3	TRBJ1-4	.	CAISRGVGEKLFF	TGTGCCATCAGCAGGGGCGTGGGTGAAAAACTGTTTTTT
TRBD2	18	TRBV5-1	TRBJ2-5	.	CASSLAGRGGRPKETQYF	TGCGCCAGCAGCTTGGCCGGACGGGGGGGCCGACCAAAAGAGACCCAGTACTTC